The rows below give T cell receptor beta chains drawn from one sample of a study of T cell responses to AZD1222 COVID-19 vaccine. The data were produced by immunoSEQ multiplex PCR, yet TCRdb's version contains in-frame clones alone and is incomplete. The sample has 60,000 to 85,000 clones, around 87% seen once; the top ten hold about 17%. This specimen was peripheral blood, taken 28 days after the second AZD1222 dose. The receptors originated from an adult who received the AZD1222 COVID-19 vaccine. CDR3s include the opening cysteine and the closing phenylalanine or tryptophan. Fields, in order: J gene, D gene, clone size, V gene, CDR3 protein, CDR3 DNA. A D gene is named only where the DNA matches it firmly. Only some rows state a clone size, as once, few, many or a class for expanded clones.

>TRBJ2-2|TRBD2|few|TRBV7-2
CASQAGGHTGELFF
TGTGCCAGTCAAGCGGGGGGACACACCGGGGAGCTGTTTTTT
>TRBJ1-1|TRBD1|once|TRBV30
CAWSVPGGVRTEAFF
TGTGCCTGGAGTGTGCCAGGGGGCGTCCGGACTGAAGCTTTCTTT
>TRBJ1-6|-|-|TRBV30
CATDGARSSYNSPLHF
TGTGCCACGGACGGAGCCCGGAGCTCCTATAATTCACCCCTCCACTTT
>TRBJ2-5|TRBD2|-|TRBV7-2
CASSFAGEETQYF
TGTGCCAGCAGCTTCGCGGGGGAAGAGACCCAGTACTTC
>TRBJ2-7|TRBD1|-|TRBV30
CACKGTGDYEQYF
TGTGCCTGCAAAGGGACAGGGGATTACGAGCAGTACTTC
>TRBJ2-7|TRBD1|-|TRBV6-5
CASSPPTGNSYEQYF
TGTGCCAGCAGCCCACCGACAGGGAATAGTTACGAGCAGTACTTC
>TRBJ1-1|-|-|TRBV30
CAWSTGLNTEAFF
TGTGCCTGGTCGACAGGCTTAAACACTGAAGCTTTCTTT
>TRBJ1-5|-|few|TRBV18
CASSPLEGRHQPQHF
TGTGCCAGCTCACCTTTGGAGGGGCGGCATCAGCCCCAGCATTTT
>TRBJ1-3|TRBD1|-|TRBV28
CASSLPGTGRNTIYF
TGTGCCAGCAGTTTGCCCGGGACAGGGAGAAACACCATATATTTT
>TRBJ1-5|-|-|TRBV15
CATSRVAGPNQPQHF
TGTGCCACCAGCAGAGTAGCTGGACCCAATCAGCCCCAGCATTTT
>TRBJ1-5|-|-|TRBV15
CATSRRGSNQPQHF
TGTGCCACCAGCAGACGGGGTAGCAATCAGCCCCAGCATTTT
>TRBJ2-7|TRBD1|-|TRBV2
CASGGQGAAEQYF
TGTGCCAGCGGGGGTCAGGGGGCAGCCGAGCAGTACTTC
>TRBJ2-7|-|-|TRBV10-3
CAISDRTWNLYF
TGTGCCATCAGTGATAGGACCTGGAATCTCTACTTC
>TRBJ1-6|-|once|TRBV15
CATSSSVGQEAPLHF
TGTGCCACCAGCAGTTCGGTGGGGCAGGAGGCACCCCTCCACTTT
>TRBJ2-1|-|-|TRBV19
CASSAGVRGFDEQFF
TGTGCCAGTAGTGCAGGGGTCAGGGGATTCGATGAGCAGTTCTTC
>TRBJ2-7|TRBD1|-|TRBV5-6
CASSVIRGSVEQYF
TGTGCCAGCAGTGTTATCAGGGGGTCCGTCGAGCAGTACTTC
>TRBJ2-2|TRBD1|-|TRBV4-3
CASSQDGTGHTGELFF
TGCGCCAGCAGCCAAGACGGGACAGGGCACACCGGGGAGCTGTTTTTT
>TRBJ2-5|TRBD1|-|TRBV5-5
CASNQWTGSQTQYF
TGTGCCAGCAACCAATGGACAGGGTCGCAGACCCAGTACTTC
>TRBJ2-1|-|-|TRBV7-2
CASSPRGISNNEQFF
TGTGCCAGCAGCCCTCGGGGGATATCCAACAATGAGCAGTTCTTC
>TRBJ2-3|-|-|TRBV4-1
CASSQEAGRPTDTQYF
TGCGCCAGCAGCCAAGAAGCAGGACGCCCTACGGATACGCAGTATTTT
>TRBJ1-1|-|-|TRBV5-8
CASVATEAFF
TGTGCCAGTGTCGCAACTGAAGCTTTCTTT
>TRBJ2-2|-|-|TRBV30
CAWRGRGELFF
TGTGCCTGGAGGGGTCGCGGGGAGCTGTTTTTT
>TRBJ1-2|TRBD1|once|TRBV30
CAWTKLAGQGFDYGYTF
TGTGCCTGGACGAAACTCGCGGGACAGGGCTTCGACTATGGCTACACCTTC
>TRBJ2-7|-|-|TRBV7-2
CASSLREQYF
TGTGCCAGCAGCTTGAGAGAGCAGTACTTC